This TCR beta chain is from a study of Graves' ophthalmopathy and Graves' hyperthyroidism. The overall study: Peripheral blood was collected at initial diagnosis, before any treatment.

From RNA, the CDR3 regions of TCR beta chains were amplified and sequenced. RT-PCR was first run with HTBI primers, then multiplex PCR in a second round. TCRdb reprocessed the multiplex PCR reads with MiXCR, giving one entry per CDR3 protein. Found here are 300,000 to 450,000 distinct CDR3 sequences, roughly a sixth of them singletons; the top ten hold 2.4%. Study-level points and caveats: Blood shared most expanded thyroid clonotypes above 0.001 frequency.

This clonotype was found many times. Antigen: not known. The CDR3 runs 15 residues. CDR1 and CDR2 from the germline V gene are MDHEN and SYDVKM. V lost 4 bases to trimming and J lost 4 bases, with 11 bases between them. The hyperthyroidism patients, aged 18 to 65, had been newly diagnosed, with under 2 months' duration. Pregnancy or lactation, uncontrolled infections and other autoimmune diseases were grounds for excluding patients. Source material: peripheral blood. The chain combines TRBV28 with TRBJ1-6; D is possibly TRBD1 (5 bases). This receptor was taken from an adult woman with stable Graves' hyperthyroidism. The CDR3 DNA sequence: TGTGCCAGCAGTTCAGGGAGGGTTTATAATTCACCCCTCCACTTT. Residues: CASSSGRVYNSPLHF.